These 4 T cell receptor beta chains originate from one sample sequenced in a study of CD8+CD57+ T cells in acquired aplastic anemia. Sequenced patients had shown CD8+CD57+ cell expansion by flow cytometry. Genomic DNA templated the TCR beta VDJ and CDR3 profiling. TCRdb reprocessed the reads with MiXCR, giving one entry per CDR3 protein. The sample shows 450,000 to 600,000 distinct CDR3 sequences, approximately 33% of them seen only once. The sequencing sample was made of sorted CD4+, CD8+, or CD8+CD57+ T cells (not recorded which) from PBMCs. The source of these receptors is a human donor with aplastic anemia.

This clonotype was counted ten times or more. The rearrangement uses TRBV7-9 and TRBJ1-2; D is perhaps TRBD1 (5 bases). CDR3 length equals 11 residues. Between the trimmed V and J ends, which lost 3 bases and 8 bases, there was a span of 7 bases. Germline V gene data show CDR1 as SEHNR and CDR2 as FQNEAQ (reference sequence). The CDR3 here is CASSLRGGYTF. In DNA form, the CDR3 reads TGTGCCAGCAGCTTGAGGGGAGGCTACACCTTC.

This clonotype turned up a few times. This chain uses TRBV15 with TRBJ1-5, with D tentatively TRBD1 (5 bases). The CDR3 consists of 16 residues. V lost 3 bases to trimming and J lost 7 bases, with 19 bases between them. The germline V gene encodes CDR1 LNHNV and CDR2 YYDKDF (reference sequence). Here the CDR3 reads CATSSLEGWGGQPQHF. The CDR3 DNA is TGTGCCACCAGCAGCCTAGAGGGTTGGGGGGGACAGCCCCAGCATTTT.

This clonotype occurred a few times. This sequence joins TRBV12-3 or TRBV12-4 and TRBJ1-6, with unresolved D. The V end was cut by 4 bases, the J end by 7 bases, with 11 bases between. The CDR3 totals 14 residues. CDR3 in amino acids: CASSYSGRNSPLHF. DNA of the CDR3: TGTGCCAGCAGTTACTCGGGGAGGAATTCACCCCTCCACTTT.

This clonotype turned up a few times. Possible read error: a much larger clone is one base away. In nucleotides, the CDR3 is TGTGCCTGCAGGGGGGGAACTAGTTCTGAGCAGTTCTTC. Translation: CACRGGTSSEQFF. This chain connects TRBV25-1 to TRBJ2-1; D is tentatively TRBD1 or TRBD2 (7 bases each). The germline CDR1 and CDR2 sequences are MGHDK and SYGVNS. This CDR3 is built from 13 residues. The full variable domain, completed using reference TRBV25-1 and TRBJ2-1, is EADIYQTPRYLVIGTGKKITLECSQTMGHDKMYWYQQDPGMELHLIHYSYGVNSTEKGDLSSESTVSRIRTEHFPLTLESARPSHTSQYLCACRGGTSSEQFFGPGTRLTVL.